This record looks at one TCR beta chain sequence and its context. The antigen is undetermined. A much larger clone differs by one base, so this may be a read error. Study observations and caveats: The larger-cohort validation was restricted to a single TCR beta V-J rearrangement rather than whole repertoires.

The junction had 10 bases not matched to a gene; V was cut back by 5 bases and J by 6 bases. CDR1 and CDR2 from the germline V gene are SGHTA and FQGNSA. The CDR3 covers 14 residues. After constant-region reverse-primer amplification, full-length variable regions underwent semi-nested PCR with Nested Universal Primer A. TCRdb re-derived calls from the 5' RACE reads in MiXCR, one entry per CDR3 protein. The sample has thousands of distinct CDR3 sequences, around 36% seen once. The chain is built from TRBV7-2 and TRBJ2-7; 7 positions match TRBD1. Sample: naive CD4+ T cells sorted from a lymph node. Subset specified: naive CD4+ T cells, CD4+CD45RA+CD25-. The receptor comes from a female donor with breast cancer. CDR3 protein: CASSPQTGPIEQYF. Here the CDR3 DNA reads TGTGCCAGCAGCCCTCAGACAGGGCCTATCGAGCAGTACTTC.